This T cell receptor beta chain was sequenced during a study of CD8+ T cells in alopecia areata. As for treatment: oral pan-JAK inhibitor, 5-10 mg twice daily. Samples from alopecia areata patients were lesional scalp punch biopsies and peripheral blood. The CDR3 has 12 amino acids. Trimming removed 3 bases at V and 6 bases at J, with 8 bases between. Germline V gene data show CDR1 as SGHTA and CDR2 as FQGNSA. As for this clone: Its antigen is not known.

Sequencing relied on a cDNA template that was reverse transcribed from extracted RNA. Libraries were prepared by immunoSEQ multiplex PCR; TCRdb keeps only in-frame clonotypes and omits some of them. The sample yields approximately 280,000 clones, roughly 64% seen once. Overall study findings and caveats: Significant decreases in scalp clonality and expanded CD8+ clones followed tofacitinib treatment. More clonal than normal scalp was lesional scalp, particularly alopecia totalis/universalis.

Source: CD4+ T cells sorted from blood, taken at week 24, from a patient treated with tofacitinib. The chain is built from TRBV7-2 and TRBJ1-1; no clear D. This sequence was found in a human donor with alopecia areata. This CDR3 is CASSFARPEAFF. The DNA of the CDR3 is TGTGCCAGCAGCTTTGCCAGGCCTGAAGCTTTCTTT.